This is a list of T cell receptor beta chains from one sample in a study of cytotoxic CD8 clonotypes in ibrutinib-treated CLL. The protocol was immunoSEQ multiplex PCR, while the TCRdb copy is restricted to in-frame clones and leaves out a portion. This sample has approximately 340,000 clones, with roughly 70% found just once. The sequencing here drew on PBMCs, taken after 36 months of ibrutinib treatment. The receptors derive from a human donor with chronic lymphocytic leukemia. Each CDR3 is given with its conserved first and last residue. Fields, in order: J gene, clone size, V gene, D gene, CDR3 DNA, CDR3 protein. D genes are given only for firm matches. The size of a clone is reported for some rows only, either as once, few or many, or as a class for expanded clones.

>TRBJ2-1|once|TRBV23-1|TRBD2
TGCGCCAGCAGTCAACCACACGCAACTAGCGGGGGAAGGGGGGCGAGCTCCTACAATGAGCAGTTCTTC
CASSQPHATSGGRGASSYNEQFF
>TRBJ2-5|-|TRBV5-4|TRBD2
TGTGCCAGCACCCTCGGACTAGCGGGAGGGCCGATTGAGACCCAGTACTTC
CASTLGLAGGPIETQYF
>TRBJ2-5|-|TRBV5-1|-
TGCGCCAGCAGCTTGGCGTCTAGCGAAGAGACCCAGTACTTC
CASSLASSEETQYF
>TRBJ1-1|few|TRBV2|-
TGTGCCAGCAGGCGTACGGGGGCGCACACTGAAGCTTTCTTT
CASRRTGAHTEAFF
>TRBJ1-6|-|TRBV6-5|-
TGTGCCAGCAGTTACTCGTGGGATTCACCCCTCCACTTT
CASSYSWDSPLHF
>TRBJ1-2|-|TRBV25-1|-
TGTGCCAGCAGTGAAGGGCAGATCTATGGCTACACCTTC
CASSEGQIYGYTF
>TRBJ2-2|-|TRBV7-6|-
TGTGCCAGCAGCTTAGTGTTAGGGCTCGCCGGGGAGCTGTTTTTT
CASSLVLGLAGELFF
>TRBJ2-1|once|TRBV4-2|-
TGTGCCAGCGGGAGTACAGCAGACAATGAGCAGTTCTTC
CASGSTADNEQFF
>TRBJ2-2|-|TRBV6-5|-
TGTGCCAGCACGCCGGGACAACTGAACACCGGGGAGCTGTTTTTT
CASTPGQLNTGELFF
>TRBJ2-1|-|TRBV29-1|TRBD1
TGCAGCGCCTGGGGGGACAGGGTCTACAATGAGCAGTTCTTC
CSAWGDRVYNEQFF
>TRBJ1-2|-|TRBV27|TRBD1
TGTGCCAGCAGTTTATCCCAATTATCCGCCCAGGGGGTGGGTGGCTACACCTTC
CASSLSQLSAQGVGGYTF
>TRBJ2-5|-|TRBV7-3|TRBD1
TGTGCCAGCAGTCTAGGGGGCCTCGGGACCCAGTACTTC
CASSLGGLGTQYF
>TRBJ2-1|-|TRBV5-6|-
TGTGCCAGCAGCTTGTCTAGATGGGGCGAGCAGTTCTTC
CASSLSRWGEQFF
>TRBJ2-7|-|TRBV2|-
TGTGCCAGCACTGAGCCGGGGGGCGGGAGCTCCTACGAGCAGTACTTC
CASTEPGGGSSYEQYF
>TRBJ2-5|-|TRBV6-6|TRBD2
TGTGCCAGCAGTTACTCCGGGACTACAGAGACCCAGTACTTC
CASSYSGTTETQYF
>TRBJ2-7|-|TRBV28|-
TGTGCCAGCAGGCGGGCAGGGGCCTACGAGCAGTACTTC
CASRRAGAYEQYF
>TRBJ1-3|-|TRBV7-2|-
TGTGCCAGCAGCTTAAACAGGGTGGGAAACACCATATATTTT
CASSLNRVGNTIYF
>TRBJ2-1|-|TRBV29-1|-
TGCAGCGTTGGAAGCCAGTTCTACAATGAGCAGTTCTTC
CSVGSQFYNEQFF
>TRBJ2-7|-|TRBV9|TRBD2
TGTGCCAGCAGCGTACGCCCAGGACTAGCGGGAGTCGAGCAGTACTTC
CASSVRPGLAGVEQYF
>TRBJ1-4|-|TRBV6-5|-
TGTGCCAGCAGTTGGGACGTTAATGAAAAACTGTTTTTT
CASSWDVNEKLFF
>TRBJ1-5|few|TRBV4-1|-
TGCGCCAGCAGCCTGACCGTCACGGGCAATCAGCCCCAGCATTTT
CASSLTVTGNQPQHF
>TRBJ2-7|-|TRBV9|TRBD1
TGTGCCAGCAGCGTACAGACAGGGTGGGACGAGCAGTACTTC
CASSVQTGWDEQYF
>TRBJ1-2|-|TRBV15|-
TGTGCCACCAGCAGTGAGCCCAGGGGCTGGTATGGCTACACCTTC
CATSSEPRGWYGYTF
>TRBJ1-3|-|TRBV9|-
TGTGCCAGCAGCGGCAACCAGGGCTACGGAAACACCATATATTTT
CASSGNQGYGNTIYF
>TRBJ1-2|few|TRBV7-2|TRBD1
TGTGCCAGCAGCCGAGGACAGGGGGGCTATGGCTACACCTTC
CASSRGQGGYGYTF
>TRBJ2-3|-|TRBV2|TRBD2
TGTGCCAGCAGTGTGACTAGCGGACGCACAGATACGCAGTATTTT
CASSVTSGRTDTQYF
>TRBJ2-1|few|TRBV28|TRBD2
TGTGCCAGCACCCGGGGGGTCTGGCGCTCCTACAATGAGCAGTTCTTC
CASTRGVWRSYNEQFF
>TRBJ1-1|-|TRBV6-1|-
TGTGCCAGCAGTGAATATTGGGGGGTTTCAGTAGCTTTCTTT
CASSEYWGVSVAFF
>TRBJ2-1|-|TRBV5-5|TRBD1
TGTGCCAGCGGGACAGGGTACTACAATGAGCAGTTCTTC
CASGTGYYNEQFF
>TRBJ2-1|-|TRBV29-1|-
TGCAGCGTTCAAGCCGGGACATCGTACAATGAGCAGTTCTTC
CSVQAGTSYNEQFF
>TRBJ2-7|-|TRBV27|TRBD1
TGTGCCAGCACCCCGGGACAGGGGGCTTACGAGCAGTACTTC
CASTPGQGAYEQYF
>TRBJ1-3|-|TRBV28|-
TGTGCCAGCAGTTTATCGGAGGTCTCTGGAAACACCATATATTTT
CASSLSEVSGNTIYF
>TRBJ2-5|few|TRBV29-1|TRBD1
TGCAGCGTCCGGGACAGTCAAGAGACCCAGTACTTC
CSVRDSQETQYF
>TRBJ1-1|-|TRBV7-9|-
TGTGCCAGCAGCTTTGGGACTTCTGAAGCTTTCTTT
CASSFGTSEAFF
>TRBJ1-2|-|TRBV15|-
TGTGCCACCAGCAGAGGGGAGGACAGTCACTATGGCTACACCTTC
CATSRGEDSHYGYTF